Below, 32 T cell receptor beta chains from the same sample are listed, as sequenced in a study of blood T cell repertoires in COVID-19 (dated by TCRdb to between 2020 and 2021). The library was produced with the immunoSEQ multiplex PCR assay. In its TCRdb copy, this immuneACCESS table keeps in-frame sequences only and misses some clones. Where compared with another copy, unresolved V genes explain less than half of these, and the others have no known cause. The sample includes over 150,000 clones, with roughly 85% observed a single time. The ten largest clonotypes hold more than 1% of the sample. The sequencing sample was made of peripheral blood. The source of these receptors is a middle-aged man with acute or convalescent COVID-19.

This clone was detected once. V and J are TRBV5-6 and TRBJ1-5, with 9 bases aligning to TRBD1. Germline CDR1 is SGHDT and CDR2 is YYEEEE. V dropped 5 bases and J dropped 1; count of bases not matched to a gene: 10. The CDR3 is 17 residues long. CDR3 protein: CASSRRDRVFSNQPQHF. The CDR3 DNA follows: TGTGCCAGCAGTCGCCGGGACAGGGTATTCAGCAATCAGCCCCAGCATTTT.

V is TRBV28 and J is TRBJ1-2; D perhaps matches TRBD1 (5 bases). CDR3 length: 13 residues. Trimming took 6 bases from V and 4 from J, leaving 12 bases between them. The germline CDR1 and CDR2 sequences are MDHEN and SYDVKM. The CDR3 is CASRAGTGYGYTF. CDR3 coding DNA: TGTGCCAGCAGGGCGGGGACCGGCTATGGCTACACCTTC.

The chain recombines TRBV5-1 with TRBJ1-6, with TRBD1 matching 7 bases. Germline CDR1 SGHRS, CDR2 YFSETQ. This CDR3 has 17 amino acids. V dropped 4 bases and J dropped 5; count of bases not matched to a gene: 12. In DNA form, the CDR3 reads TGCGCCAGCAGCGTTGGAAGAACCCAGGGGGATAATTCACCCCTCCACTTT. It encodes CASSVGRTQGDNSPLHF.

This clone was seen ten or more times. This chain joins TRBV5-1 and TRBJ1-1, with a possible D match to TRBD1 (6 bases). CDR3 length: 16 residues. Looked up from germline, CDR1 is SGHRS and CDR2 is YFSETQ. The germline V and J ends were trimmed by 2 bases and 8 bases, with 22 bases remaining between them. The CDR3 DNA is TGCGCCAGCAGCTTAGGACAGACCCAAATGAACAGGGAAGCTTTCTTT. Translating it yields CASSLGQTQMNREAFF.

This clone has a handful of counts. This chain uses TRBV5-4 with TRBJ1-2; D unresolved. The CDR3 is 13 residues long. The germline CDR1 and CDR2 sequences are SGHNT and YYREEE (reference sequence). With 0 bases removed from V and 2 bases from J, the gap between germline ends came to 5 bases. The CDR3 DNA sequence: TGTGCCAGCAGCTTGGTGACAAACTATGGCTACACCTTC. Its protein product is CASSLVTNYGYTF.

CDR3 protein: CAISSLSGGSPDTQYF. DNA for the CDR3: TGTGCCATCAGTAGCCTCAGCGGGGGGTCCCCAGATACGCAGTATTTT. V gene TRBV10-3 combines with J gene TRBJ2-3, with TRBD2 matching 9 bases. With 5 bases clipped from V and 4 bases from J, the junction kept 10 bases outside the gene matches. The CDR3 sequence is 16 residues long. Germline V lookup: CDR1 ENHRY, CDR2 SYGVKD.

This sequence joins TRBV28 and TRBJ1-4, with D uncertain. V shed 4 bases and J shed 3 bases, with 6 bases lying between them. The CDR3 has 13 amino acids. The germline CDR1 and CDR2 sequences are MDHEN and SYDVKM. The CDR3 region has the DNA TGTGCCAGCAGTTCCGCAGCTAATGAAAAACTGTTTTTT. Its protein product is CASSSAANEKLFF.

The CDR3 reads CASSESGGAGDTQYF. The CDR3 DNA reads as TGTGCCAGCAGTGAAAGCGGGGGGGCGGGAGATACGCAGTATTTT. The chain recombines TRBV6-1 with TRBJ2-3; TRBD2 matches 10 bases. The junction had 4 bases not matched to a gene; V was cut back by 2 bases and J by 5 bases. Per germline, CDR1 MNHNS and CDR2 SASEGT. This CDR3 is 15 amino acids long.

The gene calls are TRBV7-6 and TRBJ1-2, with TRBD1 matching 9 bases. Germline assignment: CDR1 SGHVS and CDR2 FNYEAQ. V shed 3 bases, J shed 4 bases, and the junction held 12 bases outside the gene matches. This CDR3 is built from 17 residues. Here the CDR3 DNA reads TGTGCCAGCAGCTTCCCGGGACAGGGAGACGGAGGCTATGGCTACACCTTC. It codes for CASSFPGQGDGGYGYTF.

This clone occurred a few times. The V gene is TRBV29-1, the J gene TRBJ1-2, with 12 bases aligning to TRBD1. The germline CDR1 and CDR2 sequences are SQVTM and ANQGSEA. Trimming removed 6 bases from V and 3 bases from J; junction bases left unmatched: 8. CDR3 length: 15 residues. CDR3 in amino acids: CSVLRDRGLDYGYTF. CDR3 coding DNA: TGCAGCGTGTTACGGGACAGGGGGCTTGACTATGGCTACACCTTC.

The chain uses TRBV10-2 and TRBJ1-1; 9 bases are shared with TRBD1. V was pared by 8 bases and J by 5 bases, with 6 bases of the junction left unmatched. CDR1 and CDR2 (germline): WSHSY, SAAADI. The CDR3 contains 13 residues. The CDR3 protein is CASGTGGGTEAFF. CDR3 nucleotide sequence: TGCGCCAGCGGAACAGGGGGCGGGACTGAAGCTTTCTTT.

V and J are TRBV18 and TRBJ1-5, with 8 bases identical to TRBD1. CDR3 length equals 14 residues. The trim removed 6 bases at V and 3 bases at J, leaving 4 bases unmatched. Germline V gene sequence: CDR1 KGHSH, CDR2 LQKENI. CDR3 DNA: TGTGCCAGCTCGTCAGGGGGCGTCAATCAGCCCCAGCATTTT. It specifies CASSSGGVNQPQHF. Looking up the rest from reference TRBV18 and TRBJ1-5 gives the full variable domain: NAGVMQNPRHLVRRRGQEARLRCSPMKGHSHVYWYRQLPEEGLKFMVYLQKENIIDESGMPKERFSAEFPKEGPSILRIQQVVRGDSAAYFCASSSGGVNQPQHFGDGTRLSIL.

V usage is TRBV6-5 and J usage is TRBJ2-7; 9 bases align to TRBD1. Trimming took 4 bases from V and 3 from J; bases not matched to a gene: 7. Germline CDR1 and CDR2: MNHEY and SVGAGI. The CDR3 has 15 residues. For the CDR3, the DNA is TGTGCCAGCAGTTCGCCCGGGACAGGGAACTACGAGCAGTACTTC. Its translation is CASSSPGTGNYEQYF.

The rearrangement links TRBV30 to TRBJ2-2, with 7 nucleotides matching TRBD1. CDR1 is GTSNPN, CDR2 SVGIG, per germline (reference sequence). The CDR3 is 13 amino acids. V lost 0 bases to trimming and J lost 6 bases; unmatched junction nucleotides: 1. CDR3 nucleotides: TGTGCCTGGAGTGTACAGGGGTCCGGGGAGCTGTTTTTT. This translates into CAWSVQGSGELFF.

The CDR3 spells CASSEQNYGYTF. In nucleotides, the CDR3 is TGTGCCAGCAGTGAACAGAACTATGGCTACACCTTC. The V and J genes are TRBV6-1 and TRBJ1-2, with D unresolved. Between the trimmed V and J ends, which lost 2 bases and 2 bases, there was a span of 3 bases. The germline V gene encodes CDR1 MNHNS and CDR2 SASEGT. The CDR3 extends over 12 amino acids.

This chain connects TRBV2 to TRBJ2-7, with 11 bases identical to TRBD1. With V trimmed by 7 bases and J by 4 bases, 9 bases remained unmatched. Germline V gene sequence: CDR1 SNHLY, CDR2 FYNNEI. This CDR3 region has 15 residues. DNA of the CDR3: TGTGCCAGCACCTATAGCGGGACAGGGGGGTACGAGCAGTACTTC. Residues: CASTYSGTGGYEQYF.

The chain uses TRBV20-1 and TRBJ2-5; D call uncertain. Germline V gene data show CDR1 as DFQATT and CDR2 as SNEGSKA (reference sequence). CDR3 size: 9 residues. V lost 6 bases and J lost 10, with 9 bases in between. CDR3 nucleotides: TGCAGTGCAAACAAGCGCCAGTACTTC. The encoded protein is CSANKRQYF.

The sample holds a few counts of this clone. J is TRBJ1-4 and V is TRBV4-1; D is possibly TRBD1 (5 bases). Trimming cost V 0 bases and J 8 bases, with 16 bases left between them. The CDR3 spans 16 residues. Germline V gives CDR1 MGHRA, CDR2 YSYEKL. The CDR3 loop is CASSQDPGGVGEKLFF. In DNA, the CDR3 is TGCGCCAGCAGCCAAGATCCAGGAGGGGTCGGGGAAAAACTGTTTTTT.

This rearrangement joins TRBV4-3 to TRBJ1-2, with 9 positions matching TRBD1. Trimming took 0 bases from V and 4 from J; bases not matched to a gene: 3. In germline, CDR1 is LGHNA, CDR2 YSLEER. The CDR3 consists of 15 residues. The CDR3, as DNA: TGCGCCAGCAGCCAAGAGGGACAGGGAAGCTATGGCTACACCTTC. Residues: CASSQEGQGSYGYTF.

The chain employs TRBV6-5 and TRBJ2-3; perhaps TRBD2 as D (5 bases). CDR3 length: 13 amino acids. Trimming removed 2 bases from V and 3 bases from J, with 6 bases in between. Germline V gene data show CDR1 as MNHEY and CDR2 as SVGAGI. The CDR3 DNA is TGTGCCAGCAGTTACAGGGAGACAGATACGCAGTATTTT. Translation: CASSYRETDTQYF.

The rearrangement joins TRBV19 to TRBJ2-7, with D hard to call. The CDR3 consists of 15 residues. V was trimmed by 2 bases and J by 5 bases, leaving 16 bases between them. Germline CDR1 reads LNHDA; CDR2 reads SQIVND (reference sequence). This CDR3 is CASSISALQEDEQYF. The CDR3 DNA reads TGTGCCAGTAGTATATCGGCACTCCAAGAGGACGAGCAGTACTTC.

The chain joins TRBV3-1 (or the pseudogene TRBV3-2) to TRBJ2-2; D gene uncertain. CDR1 and CDR2 (germline): LGHDT, YNNKEL (reference sequence). Trimming pared 5 bases from V and 1 base from J, leaving 8 bases between. The length of the CDR3 is 14 residues. The CDR3 DNA reads as TGTGCCAGCAGCTCCCCGGTGAACACCGGGGAGCTGTTTTTT. This translates into CASSSPVNTGELFF.

The V and J genes are TRBV9 and TRBJ1-3; D uncertain. The germline V and J ends were trimmed by 5 bases and 2 bases, with 14 bases remaining between them. The CDR3 is made up of 15 amino acids. CDR1 is SGDLS and CDR2 is YYNGEE in the germline V gene. The CDR3 bases are TGTGCCAGCAGTGAGTCGCGGAGTCCTGGAAACACCATATATTTT. Translation: CASSESRSPGNTIYF.

The chain employs TRBV12-3 or TRBV12-4 and TRBJ1-5, with no clear D. The CDR3 runs to 13 residues. V was cut by 4 bases and J by 5 bases, with 9 bases left in between. The CDR3 bases are TGTGCCAGCAGTTGGTCAGAAGATCAGCCCCAGCATTTT. This translates into CASSWSEDQPQHF.

The rearrangement joins TRBV18 to TRBJ1-1; TRBD1 matches 7 bases. The CDR3 is made up of 15 amino acids. J was trimmed by 4 bases and V by 3 bases; bases with no gene match: 8. CDR1 is KGHSH, CDR2 LQKENI, per germline. The CDR3 sequence is CASSPTGVEGTEAFF. Written as DNA, the CDR3 is TGTGCCAGCTCACCCACAGGGGTAGAGGGCACTGAAGCTTTCTTT.

CDR3 in amino acids: CASRRLAGNTGELFF. CDR3 DNA sequence: TGTGCCAGCAGACGACTAGCGGGAAACACCGGGGAGCTGTTTTTT. The J gene is TRBJ2-2, the V gene TRBV6-5; 11 bases match TRBD2. Germline trimming cut 6 bases from V and 2 bases from J; bases unmatched to any gene: 2. This CDR3 has 15 amino acids. Germline loops: CDR1 MNHEY, CDR2 SVGAGI.

This clone was recorded a few times. In nucleotides, the CDR3 is TGTGCCAGTAGTGCCTCGGGACATAACAATCAGCCCCAGCATTTT. Protein sequence: CASSASGHNNQPQHF. The chain carries TRBV19 and TRBJ1-5; TRBD1 might be the D (6 bases). Trimming stripped 5 bases from V and 3 bases from J, with 14 bases between. Germline assignment: CDR1 LNHDA and CDR2 SQIVND (reference sequence). CDR3 size: 15 residues.

The chain couples TRBV5-5 to TRBJ2-3; tentative D call: TRBD2 (6 bases). Trimming stripped 7 bases from V and 10 bases from J, with 22 bases between. Germline V gives CDR1 SGHKS, CDR2 YYEKEE (reference sequence). The CDR3 has 14 residues. The CDR3 DNA reads as TGTGCCAGCGTCAGACGGGGGATCGAAGGTCCGCAGTATTTT. It encodes CASVRRGIEGPQYF. Full variable domain (missing parts from reference TRBV5-5 and TRBJ2-3): DAGVTQSPTHLIKTRGQQVTLRCSPISGHKSVSWYQQVLGQGPQFIFQYYEKEERGRGNFPDRFSARQFPNYSSELNVNALLLGDSALYLCASVRRGIEGPQYFGPGTRLTVL.

The V call is TRBV5-4, the J call TRBJ1-6; possible D gene TRBD1, 6 bases. This CDR3 has 18 residues. The germline V and J ends were trimmed by 2 bases and 4 bases, with 19 bases remaining between them. CDR1 is SGHNT and CDR2 is YYREEE in the germline V gene (reference sequence). In DNA, the CDR3 is TGTGCCAGCAGCTTTCACCCTAGGACAGACCATTATAATTCACCCCTCCACTTT. Amino acids: CASSFHPRTDHYNSPLHF.

This chain uses TRBV4-1 with TRBJ1-2; D not resolved. CDR1 and CDR2 (germline): MGHRA, YSYEKL. The CDR3 length is 14 residues. V was trimmed by 2 bases and J by 9 bases, leaving 16 bases between them. Here the CDR3 DNA reads TGCGCCAGCAGCCAACTTCAGAGGTGGTGGAGCTACACCTTC. Translating gives CASSQLQRWWSYTF.

The gene calls are TRBV4-1 and TRBJ2-3; D call uncertain. CDR1 is MGHRA and CDR2 is YSYEKL in the germline V gene. V lost 0 bases and J lost 7, with 17 bases in between. This CDR3 comprises 16 residues. For the CDR3, the DNA is TGCGCCAGCAGCCAAGAGACTGCCCCTGGATGGAATACGCAGTATTTT. Its protein is CASSQETAPGWNTQYF.

The chain has TRBV7-2 and TRBJ2-1, with a possible D match to TRBD1 (7 bases). V gave up 3 bases and J gave up 4 bases, with 10 bases separating them. In germline, CDR1 is SGHTA, CDR2 FQGNSA. This CDR3 has 14 amino acids. The CDR3 is CASSFQGGYNEQFF. DNA of the CDR3: TGTGCCAGCAGCTTTCAGGGGGGTTACAATGAGCAGTTCTTC.